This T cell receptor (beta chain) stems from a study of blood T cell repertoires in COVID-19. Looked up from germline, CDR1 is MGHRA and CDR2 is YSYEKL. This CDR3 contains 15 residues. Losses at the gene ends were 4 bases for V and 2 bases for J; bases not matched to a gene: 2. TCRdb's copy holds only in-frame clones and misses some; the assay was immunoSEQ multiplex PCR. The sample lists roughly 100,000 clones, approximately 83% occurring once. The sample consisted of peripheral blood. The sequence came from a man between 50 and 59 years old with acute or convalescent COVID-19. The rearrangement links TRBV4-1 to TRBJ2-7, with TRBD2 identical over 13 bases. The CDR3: CASSPTSGRAYEQYF. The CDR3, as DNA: TGCGCCAGCAGCCCCACTAGCGGGAGGGCCTACGAGCAGTACTTC.